This entry lists 2 T cell receptor beta chains sequenced from one sample in a study of shared clonotypes between healthy human individuals. Sequencing was performed with immunoSEQ multiplex PCR; in TCRdb, only in-frame clones are kept and a portion is missing. The sample carries about 96,000 clones, roughly three quarters recorded once. The specimen sequenced was memory CD8+ T cells sorted from blood. Noted subset: CD45RO+ cells pooled with CCR7-negative TemRA cells. Source of these receptors: a young man in good health.

J is TRBJ1-2 and V is TRBV19; no clear D gene. Trimming pared 1 base from V and 4 bases from J, leaving 10 bases between. CDR3 length equals 14 residues. Germline values: CDR1 LNHDA, CDR2 SQIVND (reference sequence). DNA for the CDR3: TGTGCCAGTAGTATAGTCGGAGCCTCCTATGGCTACACCTTC. It specifies CASSIVGASYGYTF.

The chain is built from TRBV28 and TRBJ2-4; 11 bases map to TRBD1. The CDR3 contains 17 residues. Germline CDR1 and CDR2: MDHEN and SYDVKM. Trimming took 1 base from V and 6 from J; bases not matched to a gene: 8. In nucleotides, the CDR3 is TGTGCCAGCAGTTTATTAGGACAGGGGGCAGGGGTAAACATTCAGTACTTC. Its protein is CASSLLGQGAGVNIQYF.